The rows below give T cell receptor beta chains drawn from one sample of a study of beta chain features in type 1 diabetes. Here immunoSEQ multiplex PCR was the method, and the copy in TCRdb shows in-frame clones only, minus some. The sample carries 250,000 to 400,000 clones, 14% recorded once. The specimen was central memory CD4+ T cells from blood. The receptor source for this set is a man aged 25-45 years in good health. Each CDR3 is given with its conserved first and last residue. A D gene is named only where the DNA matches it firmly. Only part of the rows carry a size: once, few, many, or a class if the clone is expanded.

CDR3nt: TGTGCCAGCAGCCGAGGGCTAGCAAGGGGAGATGAGCAGTTCTTC; CDR3aa: CASSRGLARGDEQFF; abundance: few; v_gene: TRBV5-4; d_gene: -; j_gene: TRBJ2-1
CDR3nt: TGTGCCAGCAGCGTAGACAGTCACTATGGCTACACCTTC; CDR3aa: CASSVDSHYGYTF; abundance: -; v_gene: TRBV25-1; d_gene: -; j_gene: TRBJ1-2
CDR3nt: TGTGCCAGCAGCTCGGGGGGAATCTCTGGGGCCAACGTCCTGACTTTC; CDR3aa: CASSSGGISGANVLTF; abundance: few; v_gene: TRBV5-4; d_gene: TRBD2; j_gene: TRBJ2-6
CDR3nt: TGTGCCAGTAGTCGGGGCGGGAGGTCCTACAATGAGCAGTTCTTC; CDR3aa: CASSRGGRSYNEQFF; abundance: -; v_gene: TRBV19; d_gene: TRBD2; j_gene: TRBJ2-1
CDR3nt: TGTGCCACCAACAGGAAACGGAGCACAGATACGCAGTATTTT; CDR3aa: CATNRKRSTDTQYF; abundance: -; v_gene: TRBV15; d_gene: -; j_gene: TRBJ2-3
CDR3nt: TGCGCCAGCAGCTTGGCTAGCGGGAGTATGGATACGCAGTATTTT; CDR3aa: CASSLASGSMDTQYF; abundance: few; v_gene: TRBV5-1; d_gene: TRBD2; j_gene: TRBJ2-3
CDR3nt: TGTGCCAGCAGTCAATTGACAGGGTATGGCTACACCTTC; CDR3aa: CASSQLTGYGYTF; abundance: -; v_gene: TRBV27; d_gene: TRBD1; j_gene: TRBJ1-2
CDR3nt: TGTGCCAGCAGCTTTTTCCCCGGAGGCAGCACAGATACGCAGTATTTT; CDR3aa: CASSFFPGGSTDTQYF; abundance: few; v_gene: TRBV7-9; d_gene: -; j_gene: TRBJ2-3
CDR3nt: TGTGCCAGCAGCCAGAGGGGGGCGACTGAAGCTTTCTTT; CDR3aa: CASSQRGATEAFF; abundance: -; v_gene: TRBV4-2; d_gene: -; j_gene: TRBJ1-1
CDR3nt: TGTGCCAGCTCCCGGGACCCTACGAACACCGGGGAGCTGTTTTTT; CDR3aa: CASSRDPTNTGELFF; abundance: few; v_gene: TRBV18; d_gene: -; j_gene: TRBJ2-2
CDR3nt: TGTGCCAGCAGCACACCTAACCCCGGAGTTTTAGGTGGCTACACCTTC; CDR3aa: CASSTPNPGVLGGYTF; abundance: -; v_gene: TRBV7-9; d_gene: -; j_gene: TRBJ1-2
CDR3nt: TGTGCCAGCAGCTCTGGAATAGGGGTATGGGATGAGCAGTTCTTC; CDR3aa: CASSSGIGVWDEQFF; abundance: -; v_gene: TRBV6-5; d_gene: -; j_gene: TRBJ2-1
CDR3nt: TGTGCCAGCAGCGTAGACAGGGTGGGGCTCGGTCGAGACAATGAGCAGTTCTTC; CDR3aa: CASSVDRVGLGRDNEQFF; abundance: -; v_gene: TRBV9; d_gene: -; j_gene: TRBJ2-1
CDR3nt: TGTGCCAGCAGCTTAGAGGGGCTAGCCTCACCCCGAGAGACCCAGTACTTC; CDR3aa: CASSLEGLASPRETQYF; abundance: few; v_gene: TRBV7-2; d_gene: -; j_gene: TRBJ2-5
CDR3nt: TGTGCCAGCAGGAGACTAGCGGGGAACACAGATACGCAGTATTTT; CDR3aa: CASRRLAGNTDTQYF; abundance: few; v_gene: TRBV2; d_gene: TRBD2; j_gene: TRBJ2-3
CDR3nt: TGCGCCAGCAGCTTGGGAACCCAGGGCCAGGAGACCCAGTACTTC; CDR3aa: CASSLGTQGQETQYF; abundance: many; v_gene: TRBV5-1; d_gene: -; j_gene: TRBJ2-5
CDR3nt: TGTGCCAGCTCACCACGGTTCCCAGATACGCAGTATTTT; CDR3aa: CASSPRFPDTQYF; abundance: few; v_gene: TRBV18; d_gene: -; j_gene: TRBJ2-3
CDR3nt: TGCAGCGTTGAAAACCTGCGGGAAGATACGCAGTATTTT; CDR3aa: CSVENLREDTQYF; abundance: -; v_gene: TRBV29-1; d_gene: -; j_gene: TRBJ2-3
CDR3nt: TGCGCCAGCAGTCCAACGGAGGGGGGATATGGCTACACCTTC; CDR3aa: CASSPTEGGYGYTF; abundance: few; v_gene: TRBV4-1; d_gene: -; j_gene: TRBJ1-2
CDR3nt: TGTGCCAGCAGCCAAGATCCCCAGCGGGGGGGCCCGGAGACCCAGTACTTC; CDR3aa: CASSQDPQRGGPETQYF; abundance: -; v_gene: TRBV7-9; d_gene: TRBD2; j_gene: TRBJ2-5
CDR3nt: TGTGCCAGTAGTATAGTTCCTTACAGGGGGAACACTGAAGCTTTCTTT; CDR3aa: CASSIVPYRGNTEAFF; abundance: few; v_gene: TRBV19; d_gene: TRBD1; j_gene: TRBJ1-1
CDR3nt: TGCGCCAGCAGTTCAGGGGGAGGGGCATACAATGAGCAGTTCTTC; CDR3aa: CASSSGGGAYNEQFF; abundance: -; v_gene: TRBV5-1; d_gene: -; j_gene: TRBJ2-1
CDR3nt: TGTGCCAGCGAGGAGAGGGAGGATACGCAGTATTTT; CDR3aa: CASEEREDTQYF; abundance: many; v_gene: TRBV2; d_gene: -; j_gene: TRBJ2-3
CDR3nt: TGTGCCAGCAGCTTGATAACGGCTAGCACAGATACGCAGTATTTT; CDR3aa: CASSLITASTDTQYF; abundance: -; v_gene: TRBV5-6; d_gene: -; j_gene: TRBJ2-3
CDR3nt: TGCGCCAGCAGCCATAACGGACCCCTGACTTTC; CDR3aa: CASSHNGPLTF; abundance: -; v_gene: TRBV4-3; d_gene: -; j_gene: TRBJ2-6
CDR3nt: TGTGCCAGCAGCCAGTGGCCGTTAGATACGCAGTATTTT; CDR3aa: CASSQWPLDTQYF; abundance: -; v_gene: TRBV14; d_gene: -; j_gene: TRBJ2-3
CDR3nt: TGTGCCAGCAGCCCCCTTAGCAGGGAAGTCTACGAGCAGTACTTC; CDR3aa: CASSPLSREVYEQYF; abundance: -; v_gene: TRBV7-9; d_gene: -; j_gene: TRBJ2-7
CDR3nt: TGTGCCAGCAGTGAAGCACTAGCGGGGGGGGAAAGGGAGACCCAGTACTTC; CDR3aa: CASSEALAGGERETQYF; abundance: few; v_gene: TRBV2; d_gene: TRBD2; j_gene: TRBJ2-5
CDR3nt: TGTGCCAGCAGCTCACTAGCGGGAGGGCGGGGTGAGCAGTTCTTC; CDR3aa: CASSSLAGGRGEQFF; abundance: few; v_gene: TRBV5-6; d_gene: TRBD2; j_gene: TRBJ2-1
CDR3nt: TGTGCCAGCCATAGGGATAGGGCGGCTAGCACAGATACGCAGTATTTT; CDR3aa: CASHRDRAASTDTQYF; abundance: -; v_gene: TRBV11-1; d_gene: -; j_gene: TRBJ2-3
CDR3nt: TGTGCCAGCAGCGAAGGGAGGAATCAGCCCCAGCATTTT; CDR3aa: CASSEGRNQPQHF; abundance: -; v_gene: TRBV5-6; d_gene: -; j_gene: TRBJ1-5
CDR3nt: TGTGCCAGTAGTATTCCGAGACAGGGGCGCAATGAGCAGTTCTTC; CDR3aa: CASSIPRQGRNEQFF; abundance: many; v_gene: TRBV19; d_gene: TRBD1; j_gene: TRBJ2-1
CDR3nt: TGTGCCAGCAGCCAGGGGTATGGCTACACCTTC; CDR3aa: CASSQGYGYTF; abundance: -; v_gene: TRBV28; d_gene: -; j_gene: TRBJ1-2
CDR3nt: TGCGCCAGCAGGGACAGCTCTGGGGCCAACGTCCTGACTTTC; CDR3aa: CASRDSSGANVLTF; abundance: few; v_gene: TRBV5-1; d_gene: -; j_gene: TRBJ2-6
CDR3nt: TGTGCCAGCAGTTTATCACGCGGCGAAAAACTGTTTTTT; CDR3aa: CASSLSRGEKLFF; abundance: -; v_gene: TRBV27; d_gene: -; j_gene: TRBJ1-4
CDR3nt: TGTGCCAGTAAACGGGACAGGGGGACCGGGGAGCTGTTTTTT; CDR3aa: CASKRDRGTGELFF; abundance: -; v_gene: TRBV19; d_gene: TRBD1; j_gene: TRBJ2-2
CDR3nt: TGTGCCAGCAGCTTCCTAGCGGGGGGGACGATCTTC; CDR3aa: CASSFLAGGTIF; abundance: few; v_gene: TRBV7-2; d_gene: TRBD2; j_gene: TRBJ2-1
CDR3nt: TGTGCCAGCAGTGAGGGGACCCTCTCCTACAATGAGCAGTTCTTC; CDR3aa: CASSEGTLSYNEQFF; abundance: -; v_gene: TRBV6-1; d_gene: -; j_gene: TRBJ2-1
CDR3nt: TGTGCCAGCAGTTACGGTCCACTGAACACTGAAGCTTTCTTT; CDR3aa: CASSYGPLNTEAFF; abundance: few; v_gene: TRBV6-6; d_gene: -; j_gene: TRBJ1-1
CDR3nt: TGTGCCAGCAGCTTAGTATCAGCACAAAATTCACCCCTCCACTTT; CDR3aa: CASSLVSAQNSPLHF; abundance: few; v_gene: TRBV11-2; d_gene: -; j_gene: TRBJ1-6
CDR3nt: TGTGCCATCAGTGAGCCTCAAGAGACCCAGTACTTC; CDR3aa: CAISEPQETQYF; abundance: many; v_gene: TRBV10-3; d_gene: -; j_gene: TRBJ2-5
CDR3nt: TGCGCCAGCAGCCAAGAACCTGTTGGTGGCACAGATACGCAGTATTTT; CDR3aa: CASSQEPVGGTDTQYF; abundance: -; v_gene: TRBV5-4; d_gene: -; j_gene: TRBJ2-3
CDR3nt: TGTGCCAGCAGTGAGGAGGAGTTAGCCAAAAACATTCAGTACTTC; CDR3aa: CASSEEELAKNIQYF; abundance: -; v_gene: TRBV2; d_gene: -; j_gene: TRBJ2-4
CDR3nt: TGTGCCAGCAGCTCCCGACCGGGACAGACCCACTATAGCAATCAGCCCCAGCATTTT; CDR3aa: CASSSRPGQTHYSNQPQHF; abundance: -; v_gene: TRBV21-1; d_gene: -; j_gene: TRBJ1-5
CDR3nt: TGCGCCAGCAGCCAAAGCGGGAGGGCCGAGGAGACCCAGTACTTC; CDR3aa: CASSQSGRAEETQYF; abundance: few; v_gene: TRBV4-1; d_gene: TRBD2; j_gene: TRBJ2-5
CDR3nt: TGCGCCAGCAGCGCCGACAGGGTCGCCGGGGAGCTGTTTTTT; CDR3aa: CASSADRVAGELFF; abundance: few; v_gene: TRBV5-1; d_gene: TRBD1; j_gene: TRBJ2-2
CDR3nt: TGTGCCAGCAGCTTAAGAGGAGCGGGAGGAAGAAGTGAGCAGTTCTTC; CDR3aa: CASSLRGAGGRSEQFF; abundance: -; v_gene: TRBV7-2; d_gene: TRBD2; j_gene: TRBJ2-1
CDR3nt: TGTGCCAGCAGTTATGGGGCCGAGACCCAGTACTTC; CDR3aa: CASSYGAETQYF; abundance: -; v_gene: TRBV6-5; d_gene: -; j_gene: TRBJ2-5
CDR3nt: TGTGCCAGCAGTCCAAGGGGGCAAGGCGGCTACACCTTC; CDR3aa: CASSPRGQGGYTF; abundance: -; v_gene: TRBV6-5; d_gene: TRBD1; j_gene: TRBJ1-2
CDR3nt: TGTGCCAGCAGCTTGGGGCTCGGGGGAGGCGTCAACACCGGGGAGCTGTTTTTT; CDR3aa: CASSLGLGGGVNTGELFF; abundance: -; v_gene: TRBV7-8; d_gene: -; j_gene: TRBJ2-2
CDR3nt: TGTGCCAGCAGCCCAGGGGGCAATTTTAACATTCAGTACTTC; CDR3aa: CASSPGGNFNIQYF; abundance: few; v_gene: TRBV11-3; d_gene: TRBD1; j_gene: TRBJ2-4
CDR3nt: TGTGCCAGCAGCTTACGGCCAGACGTGTGGGAGACCCAGTACTTC; CDR3aa: CASSLRPDVWETQYF; abundance: -; v_gene: TRBV7-2; d_gene: -; j_gene: TRBJ2-5
CDR3nt: TGTGCCAGCAGCTTAGGGGCGGATAGGTCGAAACAGTACTTC; CDR3aa: CASSLGADRSKQYF; abundance: few; v_gene: TRBV7-8; d_gene: -; j_gene: TRBJ2-5
CDR3nt: TGTGCCAGCAGCTCGGTGGAGGGGGCAGGTATAACCGGGGAGCTGTTTTTT; CDR3aa: CASSSVEGAGITGELFF; abundance: few; v_gene: TRBV5-4; d_gene: -; j_gene: TRBJ2-2
CDR3nt: TGTGCCAGCAGCCAACTTCTGGGACAGGGAATCCACGAGCAGTACTTC; CDR3aa: CASSQLLGQGIHEQYF; abundance: -; v_gene: TRBV7-2; d_gene: TRBD1; j_gene: TRBJ2-7
CDR3nt: TGCGCCAGCAGCTTGTCGGTCGGGGGAGTAAATGAGCAGTTCTTC; CDR3aa: CASSLSVGGVNEQFF; abundance: few; v_gene: TRBV5-1; d_gene: -; j_gene: TRBJ2-1
CDR3nt: TGTGCCAGCAGCTTAGTCGGCTACAGGGGGGAGCTGTTTTTT; CDR3aa: CASSLVGYRGELFF; abundance: few; v_gene: TRBV11-2; d_gene: -; j_gene: TRBJ2-2